The 14 T cell receptor beta chains below were found in one sample sequenced in a study of blood T cell repertoires in COVID-19. Here immunoSEQ multiplex PCR was the method, and the copy in TCRdb shows in-frame clones only, minus some. The table includes tens of thousands of clones, approximately 85% detected once. Sequencing was performed on peripheral blood. Receptor source: a human donor in a cohort sampled during active COVID-19.

The CDR3: CASSTPRGARETQYF. For the CDR3, the DNA is TGTGCCAGCAGTACCCCTCGGGGGGCCAGGGAGACCCAGTACTTC. V and J are TRBV6-5 and TRBJ2-5; possible D gene TRBD2, 7 bases. Trimming cost V 5 bases and J 5 bases, with 18 bases left between them. The CDR3 has 15 residues. The germline CDR1 and CDR2 sequences are MNHEY and SVGAGI.

V gene TRBV6-1 combines with J gene TRBJ1-2; TRBD1 matches at 7 bases. The CDR3 runs to 16 residues. CDR1 MNHNS and CDR2 SASEGT come from the germline V gene. The V segment lost 4 bases and the J segment 4 bases; nucleotides outside the gene matches: 12. The CDR3 nucleotides read TGTGCCAGCAGTGGAACAGGGGCAAGCTCGGTCTATGGCTACACCTTC. It is translated as CASSGTGASSVYGYTF.

The chain has TRBV19 and TRBJ2-1; 14 bases are shared with TRBD2. The germline V gene encodes CDR1 LNHDA and CDR2 SQIVND (reference sequence). The CDR3 contains 16 residues. The V and J ends lost 5 bases and 7 bases, in that order; junction bases with no gene match: 7. In DNA form, the CDR3 reads TGTGCCAGTAGTGGTGGGACTAGCGGGAGTGGTAATGAGCAGTTCTTC. It is translated as CASSGGTSGSGNEQFF.

The genes are TRBV4-1 and TRBJ1-1, with TRBD1 identical over 7 bases. Germline values: CDR1 MGHRA, CDR2 YSYEKL. The CDR3 is 15 amino acids. V shed 0 bases, J shed 4 bases, and the junction held 5 bases outside the gene matches. Here the CDR3 reads CASSQETGKGTEAFF. In nucleotides, the CDR3 is TGCGCCAGCAGCCAAGAGACAGGGAAAGGCACTGAAGCTTTCTTT.

The V and J genes are TRBV19 and TRBJ2-2, with TRBD1 matching 7 bases. This CDR3 has 14 amino acids. Germline assignment: CDR1 LNHDA and CDR2 SQIVND (reference sequence). V shed 1 base and J 7 bases; nucleotides not matched to a gene: 3. For the CDR3, the DNA is TGTGCCAGTAGTATAGTTAGGGACAGCGGGGAGCTGTTTTTT. Translated, it gives CASSIVRDSGELFF.

The gene calls are TRBV29-1 and TRBJ1-1; weak D call: TRBD1 (5 bases). Between the trimmed V and J ends, which lost 6 bases and 5 bases, there was a span of 10 bases. Germline values: CDR1 SQVTM, CDR2 ANQGSEA. The CDR3 covers 11 residues. CDR3 DNA sequence: TGCAGCGTATCGGGGGGGACTGAAGCTTTCTTT. Its translation: CSVSGGTEAFF.

The V gene is TRBV12-5, the J gene TRBJ1-5, with TRBD1 matching 7 bases. The CDR3 covers 14 residues. The V segment lost 2 bases and the J segment 4 bases; nucleotides outside the gene matches: 2. The germline V gene has CDR1 LGHNT and CDR2 FRNRAP. The CDR3 region has the DNA TGTGCTAGTGGTTTGTTCAGGGGGAATCAGCCCCAGCATTTT. Residues: CASGLFRGNQPQHF.

This sequence joins TRBV7-9 and TRBJ2-6; 8 positions match TRBD1. The CDR3 extends over 17 amino acids. From germline, CDR1 is SEHNR and CDR2 FQNEAQ (reference sequence). J was trimmed by 1 base and V by 3 bases; bases with no gene match: 5. This chain's CDR3 is CASSFTGGTSGANVLTF. The CDR3 nucleotides are TGTGCCAGCAGCTTCACAGGGGGGACTTCTGGGGCCAACGTCCTGACTTTC.

Written as DNA, the CDR3 is TGTGCCAGCAGTGACTCGATATGGACAGGGGGCACAGATACGCAGTATTTT. Its translation: CASSDSIWTGGTDTQYF. The rearrangement links TRBV6-4 to TRBJ2-3; 9 positions agree with TRBD1. Germline V gene lookup returns CDR1 MRHNA and CDR2 SNTAGT. The trim removed 0 bases at V and 1 base at J, leaving 5 bases unmatched. The CDR3 extends over 17 amino acids.

V is TRBV15 and J is TRBJ2-1, with 14 positions matching TRBD2. V gave up 2 bases and J gave up 7 bases; unmatched junction bases: 4. Germline-derived CDR1 and CDR2 are LNHNV and YYDKDF (reference sequence). There are 16 residues in the CDR3. The DNA of the CDR3 is TGTGCCACCAGCAGATCCGGGACTAGCGGGAGTAATGAGCAGTTCTTC. Its translation: CATSRSGTSGSNEQFF.

This chain links TRBV19 with TRBJ2-3; 10 bases fit TRBD1. The junction had 5 bases not matched to a gene; V was cut back by 6 bases and J by 5 bases. Germline V CDR1 and CDR2: LNHDA, SQIVND (reference sequence). The CDR3 is 14 residues long. CDR3 sequence: CASRPGQGIDTQYF. The CDR3 region has the DNA TGTGCCAGTAGACCGGGACAGGGGATAGATACGCAGTATTTT.

The chain couples TRBV2 to TRBJ1-5, with 10 bases that match TRBD1. V lost 4 bases, J lost 3 bases, and 3 bases stayed unmatched. The CDR3 covers 15 residues. Germline V gene sequence: CDR1 SNHLY, CDR2 FYNNEI. This CDR3 reads CASSGDRGYNQPQHF. DNA for the CDR3: TGTGCCAGCAGTGGGGACAGGGGTTACAATCAGCCCCAGCATTTT.

The chain links TRBV5-1 to TRBJ2-1, with 7 bases lining up with TRBD1. The germline CDR1 and CDR2 sequences are SGHRS and YFSETQ. CDR3 length equals 14 residues. The V segment lost 5 bases and the J segment 4 bases; nucleotides outside the gene matches: 6. For the CDR3, the DNA is TGCGCCAGCAGGGGACAGTTATTATACAATGAGCAGTTCTTC. It is translated as CASRGQLLYNEQFF.

The rearrangement uses TRBV12-5 and TRBJ1-1, with 10 bases lining up with TRBD1. With V trimmed by 5 bases and J by 1 base, 13 bases remained unmatched. Germline lookup yields CDR1 LGHNT and CDR2 FRNRAP. The CDR3 consists of 18 residues. The CDR3 loop is CASGPRQGARGKNTEAFF. As DNA, the CDR3 is TGTGCTAGTGGTCCAAGACAGGGGGCGCGCGGTAAGAACACTGAAGCTTTCTTT. The complete variable domain, with remaining parts taken from reference TRBV12-5 and TRBJ1-1, reads DARVTQTPRHKVTEMGQEVTMRCQPILGHNTVFWYRQTMMQGLELLAYFRNRAPLDDSGMPKDRFSAEMPDATLATLKIQPSEPRDSAVYFCASGPRQGARGKNTEAFFGQGTRLTVV.